This T cell receptor beta chain was identified in a study of blood T cells in healthy people across ages. The study isolated at least 6.5 million PBMCs from each sample. Samples each had at least 6 micrograms of total RNA extracted. General observations from the study: The recorded TCR beta diversity per million T cells decreased in a roughly linear manner with age.

To note about this clonotype: What it binds is unknown.

Alongside a J-beta primer mix, a sample-barcoded 5' primer served in a second PCR lasting roughly 7 to 11 cycles. TCRdb ran MiXCR on the 5' RACE reads and lists one entry per CDR3 protein. The data show hundreds of thousands of distinct CDR3 sequences, about 21% seen once. This CDR3 is built from 13 residues. The V and J ends lost 4 bases and 6 bases respectively, with 11 bases between them. Germline lookup yields CDR1 SGHNT and CDR2 YENEEA. The clonotype comes from a man in his 70s in good health. What was sequenced was blood. The chain links TRBV11-3 to TRBJ2-3; D perhaps matches TRBD2 (5 bases). The CDR3 loop reads CASSSSGGDTQYF. For the CDR3, the DNA is TGTGCCAGCAGCTCGAGCGGCGGGGATACGCAGTATTTT.